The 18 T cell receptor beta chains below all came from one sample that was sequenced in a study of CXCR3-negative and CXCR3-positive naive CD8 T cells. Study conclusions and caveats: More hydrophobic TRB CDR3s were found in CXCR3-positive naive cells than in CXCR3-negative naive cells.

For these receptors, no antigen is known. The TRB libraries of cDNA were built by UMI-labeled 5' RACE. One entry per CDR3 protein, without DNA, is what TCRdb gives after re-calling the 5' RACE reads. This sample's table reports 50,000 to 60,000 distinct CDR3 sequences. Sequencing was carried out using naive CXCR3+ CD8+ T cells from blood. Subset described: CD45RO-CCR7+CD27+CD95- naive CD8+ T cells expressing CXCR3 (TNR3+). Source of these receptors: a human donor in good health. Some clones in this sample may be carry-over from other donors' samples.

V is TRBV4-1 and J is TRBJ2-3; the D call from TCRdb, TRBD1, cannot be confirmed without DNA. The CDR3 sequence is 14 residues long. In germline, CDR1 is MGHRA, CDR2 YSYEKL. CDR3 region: CASSPRERTDTQYF.

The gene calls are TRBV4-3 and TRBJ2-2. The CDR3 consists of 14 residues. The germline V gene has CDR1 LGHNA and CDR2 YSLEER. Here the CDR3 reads CASATLTNTGELFF.

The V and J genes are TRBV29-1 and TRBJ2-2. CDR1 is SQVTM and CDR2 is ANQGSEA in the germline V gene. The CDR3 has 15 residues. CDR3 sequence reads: CSVESGLKNTGELFF.

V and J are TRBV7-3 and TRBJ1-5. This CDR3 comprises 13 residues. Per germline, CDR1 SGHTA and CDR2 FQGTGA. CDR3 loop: CASSLRDGQPQHF.

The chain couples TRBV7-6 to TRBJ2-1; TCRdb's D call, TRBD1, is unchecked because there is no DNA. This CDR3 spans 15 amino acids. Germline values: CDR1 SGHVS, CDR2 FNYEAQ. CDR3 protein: CASSLTGGSYNEQFF.

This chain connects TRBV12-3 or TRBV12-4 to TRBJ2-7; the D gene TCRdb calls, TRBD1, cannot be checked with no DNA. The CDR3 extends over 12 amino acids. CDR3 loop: CASRDRDYEQYF.

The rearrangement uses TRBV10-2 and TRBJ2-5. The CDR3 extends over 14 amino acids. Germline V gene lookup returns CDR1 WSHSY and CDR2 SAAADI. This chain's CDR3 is CASSERVGRETQYF.

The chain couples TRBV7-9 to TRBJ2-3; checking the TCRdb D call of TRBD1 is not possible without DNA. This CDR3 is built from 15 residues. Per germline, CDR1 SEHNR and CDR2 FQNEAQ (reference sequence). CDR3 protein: CASSSFGGTTDTQYF.

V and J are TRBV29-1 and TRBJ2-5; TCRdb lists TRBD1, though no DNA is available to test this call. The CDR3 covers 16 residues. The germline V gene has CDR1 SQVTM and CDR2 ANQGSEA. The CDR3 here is CRVEDRVDGKGETQYF.

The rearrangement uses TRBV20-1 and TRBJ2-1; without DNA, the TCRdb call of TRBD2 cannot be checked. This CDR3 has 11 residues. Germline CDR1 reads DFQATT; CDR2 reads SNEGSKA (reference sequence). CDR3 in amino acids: CSAREEDEQFF.

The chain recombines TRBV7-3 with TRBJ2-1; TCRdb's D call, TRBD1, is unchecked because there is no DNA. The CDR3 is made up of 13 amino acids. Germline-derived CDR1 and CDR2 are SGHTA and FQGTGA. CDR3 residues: CASSHGTANEQFF. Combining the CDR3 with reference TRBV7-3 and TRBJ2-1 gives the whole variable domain GAGVSQTPSNKVTEKGKYVELRCDPISGHTALYWYRQSLGQGPEFLIYFQGTGAADDSGLPNDRFFAVRPEGSVSTLKIQRTERGDSAVYLCASSHGTANEQFFGPGTRLTVL.

This chain's CDR3 is CASSLVPGGLEQYF. This rearrangement joins TRBV7-8 to TRBJ2-7; the TCRdb D gene call, TRBD1, has no DNA to confirm it. The CDR3 is made up of 14 amino acids. Germline assignment: CDR1 SGHVS and CDR2 FQNEAQ.

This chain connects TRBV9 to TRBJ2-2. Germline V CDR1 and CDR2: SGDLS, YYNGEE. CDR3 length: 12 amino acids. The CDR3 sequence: CASSVGTGELFF.

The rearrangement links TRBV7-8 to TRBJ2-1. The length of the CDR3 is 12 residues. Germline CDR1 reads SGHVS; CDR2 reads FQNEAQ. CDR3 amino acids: CASSLERVEQFF.

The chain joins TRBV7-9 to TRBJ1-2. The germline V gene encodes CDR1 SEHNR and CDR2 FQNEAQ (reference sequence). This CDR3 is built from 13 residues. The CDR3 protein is CASSSLPAYGYTF.

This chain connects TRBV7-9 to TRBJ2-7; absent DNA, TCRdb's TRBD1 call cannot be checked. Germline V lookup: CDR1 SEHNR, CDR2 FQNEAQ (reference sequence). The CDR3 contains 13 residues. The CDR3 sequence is CASSLVEGGEQYF.

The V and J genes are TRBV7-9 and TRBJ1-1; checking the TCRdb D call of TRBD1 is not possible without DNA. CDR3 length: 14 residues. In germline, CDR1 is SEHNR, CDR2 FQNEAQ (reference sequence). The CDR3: CASSTAGQGTEAFF.

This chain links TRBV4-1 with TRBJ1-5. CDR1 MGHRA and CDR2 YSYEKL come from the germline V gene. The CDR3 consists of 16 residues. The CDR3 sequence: CASSQAGVGLLQPQHF.